A selection of T cell receptor beta chains follows, all from one sample in a study of human T cells and chemical hapten exposure. TCRdb ran MiXCR on the RACE reads and lists one entry per CDR3 protein. The sample contains around 99,000 distinct CDR3 sequences, roughly 12% of which appear only once. Here the sequenced sample was whole blood, taken in connection with sensitization to the hapten diphenylcyclopropenone (DPC). Source of these receptors: a woman aged 40 to 50 with alopecia areata. Some clones in this sample may be carry-over from other donors' samples. CDR3s include the opening cysteine and the closing phenylalanine or tryptophan. Each record gives: clone size, J gene, D gene, V gene, CDR3 protein, CDR3 DNA. A D gene is named only where the DNA matches it firmly. Only some rows state a clone size, as once, few, many or a class for expanded clones.

NA TRBJ2-3 NA TRBV28 CASRRESADTQYF TGTGCCAGCAGGCGGGAATCTGCAGATACGCAGTATTTT
few TRBJ2-1 TRBD2 TRBV7-6 CASSAGGEQFF TGTGCCAGCAGCGCGGGGGGTGAGCAGTTCTTC
many TRBJ2-6 NA TRBV20-1 CSARSGANVLTF TGCAGTGCCCGGTCTGGGGCCAACGTCCTGACTTTC
NA TRBJ1-2 NA TRBV29-1 CSTGQYDYGYTF TGCAGCACTGGACAGTACGACTATGGCTACACCTTC
NA TRBJ2-3 NA TRBV7-2 CASSSRRIGTDTQYF TGTGCCAGCAGCAGCCGGAGGATAGGCACAGATACGCAGTATTTT
NA TRBJ1-1 NA TRBV6-5 CASSYSHQQGAGEAFF TGTGCCAGCAGTTACTCCCACCAACAGGGAGCGGGTGAAGCTTTCTTT
many TRBJ2-1 TRBD2 TRBV7-3 CASSPSGRANEQFF TGTGCCAGCAGCCCTAGCGGGAGGGCCAATGAGCAGTTCTTC
many TRBJ2-1 TRBD2 TRBV20-1 CSAPIAGVTPEQFF TGCAGTGCTCCTATAGCGGGAGTGACGCCTGAGCAGTTCTTC
few TRBJ2-5 NA TRBV19 CASSMTDSFVGETQYF TGTGCCAGTAGTATGACCGACTCCTTTGTGGGCGAGACCCAGTACTTC
few TRBJ2-7 NA TRBV28 CASSLLGAEQYF TGTGCCAGCAGTTTATTAGGGGCCGAGCAGTACTTC
few TRBJ2-1 TRBD1 TRBV29-1 CSVHRGNEQFF TGCAGCGTACACAGGGGGAATGAGCAGTTCTTC
few TRBJ1-1 TRBD1 TRBV4-2 CASSQDPAGGEQAFF TGTGCCAGCAGCCAAGATCCGGCAGGGGGAGAACAAGCTTTCTTT
few TRBJ2-1 NA TRBV20-1 CSAGPSSATEQFF TGCAGTGCTGGCCCATCCTCGGCTACTGAGCAGTTCTTC
many TRBJ1-5 TRBD1 TRBV28 CASSFWAGGNQPQHF TGTGCCAGCAGTTTCTGGGCAGGGGGGAATCAGCCCCAGCATTTT
few TRBJ1-4 NA TRBV18 CASSPQPATNEKLFF TGTGCCAGCTCACCACAACCTGCAACTAATGAAAAACTGTTTTTT
few TRBJ2-3 NA TRBV29-1 CSVETRVSSTDTQYF TGCAGCGTTGAAACCCGGGTCTCCAGCACAGATACGCAGTATTTT
many TRBJ2-6 TRBD1 TRBV6-2/TRBV6-3 CASSRDRGSRANVLTF TGTGCCAGCAGCCGGGACAGGGGTTCTAGGGCCAACGTCCTGACTTTC
few TRBJ2-3 NA TRBV29-1 CSGGGSTDTQYF TGCAGCGGCGGAGGAAGCACAGATACGCAGTATTTT
many TRBJ1-2 NA TRBV7-9 CASSRTSSYGYTF TGTGCCAGCAGCAGGACGTCCAGCTATGGCTACACCTTC
many TRBJ1-1 NA TRBV11-2 CASSLEPGANTEAFF TGTGCCAGCAGCTTAGAGCCAGGCGCGAACACTGAAGCTTTCTTT
NA TRBJ2-1 NA TRBV27 CASSLRIGGASSYNEQFF TGTGCCAGCAGTTTACGCATTGGGGGCGCTAGCTCCTACAATGAGCAGTTCTTC
few TRBJ1-5 NA TRBV6-1 CASSENRVQPQHF TGTGCCAGCAGTGAAAACAGGGTTCAGCCCCAGCATTTT
many TRBJ2-1 NA TRBV7-8 CASSWGRGANEQFF TGTGCCAGCAGCTGGGGTCGGGGGGCGAATGAGCAGTTCTTC
NA TRBJ2-1 NA TRBV7-3 CASSLMASQTNEQFF TGTGCCAGCAGCTTAATGGCTAGCCAGACCAATGAGCAGTTCTTC
NA TRBJ2-1 NA TRBV7-2 CASSLVILNEQFF TGTGCCAGCAGCTTAGTTATACTCAATGAGCAGTTCTTC
many TRBJ2-5 TRBD2 TRBV7-8 CASSLRTSWETQYF TGTGCCAGCAGCTTACGGACTAGCTGGGAGACCCAGTACTTC
few TRBJ2-3 NA TRBV2 CASSGLLPRDTQYF TGTGCCAGCAGTGGGTTACTACCGCGAGATACGCAGTATTTT
few TRBJ2-2 NA TRBV5-1 CASSLEGRSNTGELFF TGCGCCAGCAGCTTGGAGGGCCGATCGAACACCGGGGAGCTGTTTTTT
few TRBJ2-1 TRBD2 TRBV6-2/TRBV6-3 CASTIGRLAGLSSYNEQFF TGTGCCAGCACTATCGGGAGGCTAGCGGGCCTAAGCTCCTACAATGAGCAGTTCTTC
NA TRBJ1-5 NA TRBV5-6 CASRGSRDQPQHF TGTGCCAGCAGAGGGTCCAGGGACCAGCCCCAGCATTTT
few TRBJ2-1 TRBD2 TRBV7-9 CASSPPLPGLAGERRFF TGTGCCAGCAGCCCCCCTTTACCGGGACTAGCGGGAGAAAGACGGTTCTTC
NA TRBJ2-1 TRBD2 TRBV7-8 CASSLPSLRLAGGAHNEQFF TGTGCCAGCAGCTTACCTTCGCTTCGGCTAGCGGGAGGGGCCCACAATGAGCAGTTCTTC
many TRBJ2-7 NA TRBV7-9 CASSPVGGEQYF TGTGCCAGCAGCCCTGTGGGGGGCGAGCAGTACTTC
NA TRBJ2-7 NA TRBV27 CASSLGVGYEQYF TGTGCCAGCAGTTTAGGCGTCGGCTACGAGCAGTACTTC
few TRBJ1-4 NA TRBV7-2 CASSRRQIHNEKLFF TGTGCCAGCAGCCGGCGACAGATACATAATGAAAAACTGTTTTTT
many TRBJ2-3 NA TRBV29-1 CSVDPGYTDTQYF TGCAGCGTTGATCCGGGCTACACAGATACGCAGTATTTT
NA TRBJ2-1 TRBD2 TRBV28 CASSLGLAEYNEQFF TGTGCCAGCAGTCTCGGACTAGCGGAATACAATGAGCAGTTCTTC
many TRBJ2-5 TRBD2 TRBV29-1 CSVARTGLDETQYF TGCAGCGTTGCCAGAACAGGACTAGATGAGACCCAGTACTTC
NA TRBJ1-5 NA TRBV2 CASSETYSQPQHF TGTGCCAGCAGTGAGACGTATAGTCAGCCCCAGCATTTT